This is a list of T cell receptor beta chains from one sample in a study of T-cell reconstitution after alpha-beta-depleted transplantation in children. TCRdb recomputed calls from the PCR reads with MiXCR, one row per CDR3 protein. The table includes about 78,000 distinct CDR3 sequences, roughly 14% detected once. Sample: PBMCs, mostly from graft donor cells, taken 180 days after TCRalphabeta/CD19-depleted stem cell transplant. Receptors originate from a male patient aged 2-15 years who had a stem cell transplant for acute lymphoblastic leukemia, so the T cells may come from the graft donor. Each CDR3 is given with its conserved first and last residue. Fields, in order: clone size, V gene, D gene, J gene, CDR3 protein, CDR3 DNA. A D gene is named only where the DNA matches it firmly. Only part of the rows carry a size: once, few, many, or a class if the clone is expanded.

abundance: NA
v_gene: TRBV7-9
d_gene: TRBD1
j_gene: TRBJ1-4
CDR3aa: CASSLLLDRGWEKLFF
CDR3nt: TGTGCCAGCAGCTTACTCCTGGACAGGGGATGGGAAAAACTGTTTTTT

abundance: few
v_gene: TRBV7-8
d_gene: TRBD1
j_gene: TRBJ2-3
CDR3aa: CASSLLFTGDTDTQYF
CDR3nt: TGTGCCAGCAGCTTATTGTTCACAGGGGACACAGATACGCAGTATTTT

abundance: few
v_gene: TRBV5-1
d_gene: NA
j_gene: TRBJ2-5
CDR3aa: CASSSGAGRETQYF
CDR3nt: TGCGCCAGCAGCTCGGGCGCAGGGCGCGAGACCCAGTACTTC

abundance: NA
v_gene: TRBV7-9
d_gene: TRBD1
j_gene: TRBJ2-7
CDR3aa: CASSPPRTGKTYEQYF
CDR3nt: TGTGCCAGCAGCCCTCCCCGGACAGGGAAAACCTACGAGCAGTACTTC

abundance: NA
v_gene: TRBV27
d_gene: NA
j_gene: TRBJ2-7
CDR3aa: CASSLYQDSYEQSF
CDR3nt: TGTGCCAGCAGTTTATACCAGGACTCCTACGAGCAGTCCTTC

abundance: NA
v_gene: TRBV20-1
d_gene: NA
j_gene: TRBJ2-7
CDR3aa: CSARAGYPYEQYF
CDR3nt: TGCAGTGCTAGAGCAGGGTACCCCTACGAGCAGTACTTC

abundance: NA
v_gene: TRBV27
d_gene: NA
j_gene: TRBJ1-2
CDR3aa: CASSLSRNGFYGYTF
CDR3nt: TGTGCCAGCAGTTTATCGAGGAACGGATTCTATGGCTACACCTTC

abundance: NA
v_gene: TRBV20-1
d_gene: TRBD2
j_gene: TRBJ2-3
CDR3aa: CSARGGRGLAGLLTDTQYF
CDR3nt: TGCAGTGCTAGGGGGGGGCGAGGGTTAGCGGGGCTATTAACAGATACGCAGTATTTT

abundance: few
v_gene: TRBV7-2
d_gene: NA
j_gene: TRBJ2-1
CDR3aa: CASRLSFRDAQNNEQFF
CDR3nt: TGTGCCAGCAGGCTCTCTTTCCGGGACGCTCAAAACAATGAGCAGTTCTTC

abundance: NA
v_gene: TRBV9
d_gene: NA
j_gene: TRBJ2-1
CDR3aa: CASSVGPYRVGSYNEQFF
CDR3nt: TGTGCCAGCAGCGTAGGCCCGTACAGGGTGGGCTCCTACAATGAGCAGTTCTTC

abundance: NA
v_gene: TRBV11-2
d_gene: NA
j_gene: TRBJ2-3
CDR3aa: CASSLVSASGGGDTQYF
CDR3nt: TGTGCCAGCAGCTTAGTGTCCGCTAGCGGAGGGGGAGATACGCAGTATTTT

abundance: few
v_gene: TRBV10-3
d_gene: NA
j_gene: TRBJ2-7
CDR3aa: CAISDQGFEQYF
CDR3nt: TGTGCCATCAGTGACCAAGGGTTCGAGCAGTACTTC